This T cell receptor beta chain was obtained from a study of cytomegalovirus exposure and HLA in healthy donors. Regarding the study as a whole: Sequencing likely produced, as an artifact, a cluster of highly shared sequence variants.

Both 60 Vbeta primers and 13 Jbeta primers went into the PCR. The data were produced by immunoSEQ multiplex PCR, yet TCRdb's version contains in-frame clones alone and is incomplete. The repertoire has 95,000 to 150,000 clones, around 80% of them found once; the top ten carry 13%. This clone came up once. Its target is not known. V dropped 2 bases and J dropped 5 bases, with 7 bases sitting between them. Germline values: CDR1 SGHKS, CDR2 YYEKEE (reference sequence). The CDR3 is made up of 12 amino acids. V gene TRBV5-5 combines with J gene TRBJ1-2, with a weak D call TRBD1 (6 bases). This TCR derives from a woman in her sixties in good health and CMV-seropositive. Sample: PBMCs. CDR3 coding DNA: TGTGCCAGCAGCTTCCAGGGGTATGGCTACACCTTC. Translation: CASSFQGYGYTF.